What follows are 11 T cell receptor beta chains derived from one specimen sequenced in a study of blood T cell repertoires in COVID-19. Measured with immunoSEQ multiplex PCR; TCRdb has only the in-frame clones, and not every one. The sample yields some 140,000 clones, roughly 84% seen once. Sequencing was carried out using PBMCs or T cells enriched from blood (not recorded which). These receptors were collected from a man aged 35 to 55 with acute COVID-19.

The V and J genes are TRBV4-1 and TRBJ2-7, with a tentative D call TRBD1 (5 bases). Germline V CDR1 and CDR2: MGHRA, YSYEKL. Trimming shortened V by 5 bases and J by 4 bases, and 18 bases separated the two germline ends. This CDR3 is built from 15 residues. The CDR3 loop reads CASSFQGSQAYEQYF. Written as DNA, the CDR3 is TGCGCCAGCAGCTTCCAGGGATCACAGGCTTACGAGCAGTACTTC.

The rearrangement joins TRBV5-1 to TRBJ2-7, with D unresolved. The germline V gene encodes CDR1 SGHRS and CDR2 YFSETQ. V lost 5 bases to trimming and J lost 3 bases, with 12 bases between them. The CDR3 has 13 residues. CDR3 sequence (DNA): TGCGCCAGCAGGCCTGACACAAACTACGAGCAGTACTTC. Its translation is CASRPDTNYEQYF.

The chain links TRBV13 to TRBJ2-1; D unresolved. V lost 5 bases, J lost 0 bases, and 5 bases lay in between. Germline V lookup: CDR1 PRHDT, CDR2 FYEKMQ (reference sequence). The CDR3 contains 13 residues. CDR3 sequence reads: CASSHSSYNEQFF. CDR3 sequence (DNA): TGTGCCAGCAGCCATAGCTCCTACAATGAGCAGTTCTTC.

The chain employs TRBV5-8 and TRBJ2-7; D not certain. There are 12 residues in the CDR3. The V gene lost 4 bases and the J gene lost 2 bases, with 7 bases spanning the gap. Germline V gives CDR1 SGHTS, CDR2 YDEGEE. The CDR3 coding sequence is TGTGCCAGCAGCCCGGCGGCCTACGAGCAGTACTTC. Translated: CASSPAAYEQYF. Complete variable domain (other parts from reference TRBV5-8 and TRBJ2-7): EAGVTQSPTHLIKTRGQQATLRCSPISGHTSVYWYQQALGLGLQFLLWYDEGEERNRGNFPPRFSGRQFPNYSSELNVNALELEDSALYLCASSPAAYEQYFGPGTRLTVT.

The rearrangement joins TRBV7-6 to TRBJ1-3, with D maybe TRBD1 (5 bases). Germline V gene data show CDR1 as SGHVS and CDR2 as FNYEAQ. Trimming stripped 5 bases from V and 0 bases from J, with 11 bases between. The CDR3 is 15 amino acids. CDR3 DNA sequence: TGTGCCAGCAGCCCGCGGGGGTTCTCTGGAAACACCATATATTTT. It encodes CASSPRGFSGNTIYF.

This chain links TRBV5-1 with TRBJ2-2; a possible D gene is TRBD1 (5 bases). This CDR3 is built from 14 residues. CDR1 is SGHRS, CDR2 YFSETQ, per germline. Trimming took off 0 bases at V and 5 bases at J, with 8 bases between the two ends. Here the CDR3 reads CASSLDPGTGELFF. DNA for the CDR3: TGCGCCAGCAGCTTGGATCCAGGGACCGGGGAGCTGTTTTTT. The whole variable domain, filled in from reference TRBV5-1 and TRBJ2-2, reads KAGVTQTPRYLIKTRGQQVTLSCSPISGHRSVSWYQQTPGQGLQFLFEYFSETQRNKGNFPGRFSGRQFSNSRSEMNVSTLELGDSALYLCASSLDPGTGELFFGEGSRLTVL.

V is TRBV4-1 and J is TRBJ1-5; no clear D. The CDR3 consists of 15 residues. CDR1 is MGHRA and CDR2 is YSYEKL in the germline V gene. V was clipped by 1 base and J by 3 bases, with 10 bases between them. The CDR3 region is CASSQGEGINQPQHF. CDR3 DNA sequence: TGCGCCAGCAGCCAAGGGGAGGGTATCAATCAGCCCCAGCATTTT.

This clone was observed once. The rearrangement links TRBV19 to TRBJ1-4; the match to TRBD1 covers 8 bases. This CDR3 has 14 amino acids. V shed 5 bases, J shed 3 bases, and the junction held 2 bases outside the gene matches. Germline CDR1 LNHDA, CDR2 SQIVND (reference sequence). CDR3: CASSSDRANEKLFF. The CDR3 bases are TGTGCCAGTAGTTCGGACAGGGCTAATGAAAAACTGTTTTTT.

V usage is TRBV29-1 and J usage is TRBJ2-7, with 12 bases that match TRBD2. V dropped 4 bases and J dropped 5; count of bases not matched to a gene: 3. The CDR3 has 13 residues. The germline gives CDR1 SQVTM, CDR2 ANQGSEA. The CDR3 is CSVVTSGSDEQYF. For the CDR3, the DNA is TGCAGCGTTGTGACTAGCGGGAGCGACGAGCAGTACTTC.

The V gene is TRBV2, the J gene TRBJ2-5, with D tentatively TRBD1 (5 bases). Trimming left V 6 bases short and J 5 bases short, with 19 bases between. The CDR3 totals 15 residues. Germline loops: CDR1 SNHLY, CDR2 FYNNEI. The CDR3 DNA sequence: TGTGCCAGCAGGTACAGGTCAACCCCCGGGGAGACCCAGTACTTC. It codes for CASRYRSTPGETQYF.

Only one count was recorded for this clone. The chain is built from TRBV5-1 and TRBJ1-5, with D possibly being TRBD1 (6 bases). From germline, CDR1 is SGHRS and CDR2 YFSETQ. The CDR3 is 15 amino acids. Trimming took off 4 bases at V and 5 bases at J, with 16 bases between the two ends. For the CDR3, the DNA is TGCGCCAGCAGCCCCTTCGGCGCAGGGGATCAGCCCCAGCATTTT. Protein: CASSPFGAGDQPQHF.